The clone carrying this T cell receptor (beta chain) came up once. This record comes from a study of somatic mutations in cytotoxic T cells in rheumatoid arthritis. Clones were sequenced by immunoSEQ multiplex PCR, and TCRdb holds only the in-frame ones, with some missing. This table has about 5,000 clones, approximately 80% appearing once. V was pared by 2 bases and J by 6 bases, with 10 bases of the junction left unmatched. The CDR3 is 17 residues long. CDR1 and CDR2 (germline): SEHNR, FQNEAQ (reference sequence). The specimen was CD8+ T cells sorted from blood. This TCR was recovered from an adult with rheumatoid arthritis. The rearrangement uses TRBV7-9 and TRBJ2-2; TRBD1 agrees at 9 bases. Here the CDR3 DNA reads TGTGCCAGCAGCTTACCTACCGGGACAGGGATCCCCGGGGAGCTGTTTTTT. It codes for CASSLPTGTGIPGELFF.